The 32 T cell receptor beta chains presented below share a single source sample, sequenced in a study of vaccination and CD4 T cells after COVID-19. Sequencing of the DNA from cultured CD4+ T cells was carried out with the Oncomine TCR Beta short-read assay. TCRdb reprocessed the PCR reads with MiXCR, giving one entry per CDR3 protein. The profile shows around 19,000 distinct CDR3 sequences, approximately 63% of them singletons. Their target antigens are unknown. The treatment here: roughly ten-day PBMC culture with coronavirus spike peptide pools or control peptides (ViraFEST assay). Source material: CD4+ T cells from blood, cultured in vitro. The receptors derive from a human donor who had recovered from COVID-19.

The rearrangement uses TRBV6-2 or TRBV6-3 and TRBJ1-5; 7 bases are a match to TRBD1. The CDR3 extends over 12 amino acids. In germline, CDR1 is MNHEY, CDR2 SVGEGT. V shed 6 bases, J shed 4 bases, and the junction held 0 bases outside the gene matches. The CDR3 region has the DNA TGTGCCAGCAGACAGGGGAATCAGCCCCAGCATTTT. It encodes CASRQGNQPQHF.

This sequence joins TRBV20-1 and TRBJ1-1; TRBD1 is a possible D gene (5 bases). The CDR3 runs to 14 residues. Deletions cut 1 base from V and 3 bases from J, with 12 bases between. Germline CDR1 reads DFQATT; CDR2 reads SNEGSKA (reference sequence). CDR3 sequence (DNA): TGCAGTGCTAGAGTATCCGGGGCGGACACTGAAGCTTTCTTT. Amino acid sequence: CSARVSGADTEAFF.

The V and J genes are TRBV30 and TRBJ2-1; the D is unclear. Trimming took off 5 bases at V and 0 bases at J, with 17 bases between the two ends. This CDR3 region has 16 residues. Germline CDR1 GTSNPN, CDR2 SVGIG (reference sequence). The CDR3 reads CAWAKRGPSSYNEQFF. Written as DNA, the CDR3 is TGTGCCTGGGCCAAGAGAGGCCCCAGCTCCTACAATGAGCAGTTCTTC.

The chain joins TRBV7-9 to TRBJ2-7; tentative D call: TRBD1 (5 bases). The ends were cut back, 5 bases at V and 0 bases at J, with 14 bases in the middle. Germline CDR1 reads SEHNR; CDR2 reads FQNEAQ (reference sequence). The length of the CDR3 is 15 residues. CDR3 bases: TGTGCCAGCAGCCCAACAGGTTTGACCTCCTACGAGCAGTACTTC. The encoded protein is CASSPTGLTSYEQYF.

The sample holds a few counts of this clonotype. The J gene is TRBJ2-4, the V gene TRBV19; no clear D. Germline assignment: CDR1 LNHDA and CDR2 SQIVND (reference sequence). With 0 bases removed from V and 6 bases from J, the gap between germline ends came to 0 bases. The CDR3 consists of 11 residues. CDR3 residues: CASSIENIQYF. The CDR3 DNA reads as TGTGCCAGTAGTATAGAAAACATTCAGTACTTC. Based on the CDR3 plus reference TRBV19 and TRBJ2-4, the full variable domain is DGGITQSPKYLFRKEGQNVTLSCEQNLNHDAMYWYRQDPGQGLRLIYYSQIVNDFQKGDIAEGYSVSREKKESFPLTVTSAQKNPTAFYLCASSIENIQYFGAGTRLSVL.

The chain couples TRBV6-2 or TRBV6-3 to TRBJ2-7; 8 bases agree with TRBD1. Germline lookup yields CDR1 MNHEY and CDR2 SVGEGT. This CDR3 is 13 amino acids long. V shed 4 bases and J 5 bases; nucleotides not matched to a gene: 4. In DNA form, the CDR3 reads TGTGCCAGCAGTTGGACAGGGAAGAACGAGCAGTACTTC. It encodes CASSWTGKNEQYF.

This chain connects TRBV5-4 to TRBJ1-1, with D unclear. CDR3 length equals 14 residues. The germline gives CDR1 SGHNT, CDR2 YYREEE (reference sequence). V was clipped by 4 bases and J by 1 base, with 11 bases between them. The chain's CDR3 is CASSQPAWNTEAFF. The CDR3 DNA sequence: TGTGCCAGCAGCCAACCCGCCTGGAACACTGAAGCTTTCTTT. Variable domain in full (rest from reference TRBV5-4 and TRBJ1-1): ETGVTQSPTHLIKTRGQQVTLRCSSQSGHNTVSWYQQALGQGPQFIFQYYREEENGRGNFPPRFSGLQFPNYSSELNVNALELDDSALYLCASSQPAWNTEAFFGQGTRLTVV.

The CDR3: CASSRNREITGGRNQPQHF. The CDR3 bases are TGTGCCAGCAGCCGAAACCGAGAAATTACAGGGGGGAGGAATCAGCCCCAGCATTTT. The V call is TRBV27, the J call TRBJ1-5; 8 bases line up with TRBD1. Germline loops: CDR1 MNHEY, CDR2 SMNVEV (reference sequence). The CDR3 runs to 19 residues. Trimming at V came to 6 bases and at J to 4 bases, leaving 20 bases not matched to a gene.

There are a few counts of this clonotype. The chain carries TRBV6-2 or TRBV6-3 and TRBJ1-6, with D perhaps TRBD1 (5 bases). Germline values: CDR1 MNHEY, CDR2 SVGEGT. Trimming cost V 5 bases and J 7 bases, with 15 bases left between them. The CDR3 contains 15 residues. In DNA, the CDR3 is TGTGCCAGCAGTCCGGGGCAGATCCTAAATTCACCCCTCCACTTT. Its protein is CASSPGQILNSPLHF.

J is TRBJ1-3 and V is TRBV9; D might be TRBD1 (5 bases). The germline V and J ends were trimmed by 7 bases and 4 bases, with 15 bases remaining between them. Germline assignment: CDR1 SGDLS and CDR2 YYNGEE. This CDR3 is built from 14 residues. CDR3 region: CASQGGFVGNTIYF. The CDR3 DNA reads as TGTGCCAGCCAGGGAGGGTTTGTCGGAAACACCATATATTTT.

This chain uses TRBV11-2 with TRBJ1-5; TRBD1 matches 9 bases. J was trimmed by 5 bases and V by 3 bases; bases with no gene match: 5. CDR1 and CDR2 (germline): SGHAT, FQNNGV. The CDR3 is 15 residues long. Written as DNA, the CDR3 is TGTGCCAGCAGCTTGGGGACAGGGCTGGATCAGCCCCAGCATTTT. Translation gives CASSLGTGLDQPQHF.

This clonotype appeared a single time. The J gene is TRBJ1-6, the V gene TRBV20-1; D is undetermined. The CDR3 length is 18 residues. V was clipped by 3 bases and J by 0 bases, with 18 bases between them. The germline CDR1 and CDR2 sequences are DFQATT and SNEGSKA (reference sequence). The CDR3: CSASQARRTSSYNSPLHF. As DNA, the CDR3 is TGCAGTGCTAGCCAGGCGCGGCGGACGAGCTCCTATAATTCACCCCTCCACTTT.

The chain couples TRBV7-2 to TRBJ1-1; D not resolved. Trimming took off 1 base at V and 7 bases at J, with 10 bases between the two ends. Germline V gene data show CDR1 as SGHTA and CDR2 as FQGNSA. The CDR3 covers 13 residues. In DNA, the CDR3 is TGTGCCAGCAGCTTAGGAGGGTACAGTGAAGCTTTCTTT. It codes for CASSLGGYSEAFF.

This chain links TRBV6-2 or TRBV6-3 with TRBJ2-1, with 10 bases aligning to TRBD2. The CDR3 covers 15 residues. CDR1 is MNHEY and CDR2 is SVGEGT in the germline V gene. Trimming at V came to 4 bases and at J to 2 bases, leaving 2 bases not matched to a gene. The CDR3 region has the DNA TGTGCCAGCAGTTTAGCGGGAGGTACCTACAATGAGCAGTTCTTC. Translating it yields CASSLAGGTYNEQFF.

The chain combines TRBV7-3 with TRBJ1-1; D may be TRBD1 (5 bases). The V gene's germline CDR1 is SGHTA and CDR2 FQGTGA. The CDR3 runs 15 residues. The V end lost 1 base, the J end lost 2 bases, and 11 bases lay between the germline ends. This CDR3 is CASSLNQGSNTEAFF. DNA of the CDR3: TGTGCCAGCAGCTTAAACCAGGGCTCAAACACTGAAGCTTTCTTT.

The chain couples TRBV7-9 to TRBJ2-3; 12 bases align to TRBD2. V trimming: 5 bases; J trimming: 0 bases; junction bases outside the gene matches: 3. Germline V gene sequence: CDR1 SEHNR, CDR2 FQNEAQ (reference sequence). The CDR3 has 16 residues. For the CDR3, the DNA is TGTGCCAGCAGCCCTGGACTAGCGGGGAGCACAGATACGCAGTATTTT. Its translation: CASSPGLAGSTDTQYF.

The chain links TRBV6-4 to TRBJ1-6; TRBD1 agrees at 8 bases. This CDR3 is 14 amino acids long. Germline values: CDR1 MRHNA, CDR2 SNTAGT. The V segment lost 4 bases and the J segment 10 bases; nucleotides outside the gene matches: 6. The CDR3 bases are TGTGCCAGCAGTGCAACAGGGGGTCGCTCACCCCTCCACTTT. Its translation is CASSATGGRSPLHF.

The chain is built from TRBV28 and TRBJ1-4; D remains unclear. Trimming shortened V by 6 bases and J by 12 bases, and 17 bases separated the two germline ends. CDR1 and CDR2 from the germline V gene are MDHEN and SYDVKM. The CDR3 extends over 13 amino acids. The CDR3 region is CASRPLSGRELFF. The CDR3, as DNA: TGTGCCAGCAGACCCCTGAGCGGGAGGGAACTGTTTTTT.

This rearrangement joins TRBV27 to TRBJ2-5; perhaps D is TRBD1 or TRBD2 (6 bases each). CDR1 is MNHEY, CDR2 SMNVEV, per germline (reference sequence). The CDR3 contains 13 residues. V was shortened by 6 bases and J by 5 bases, with 13 bases between the two germline ends. The CDR3 here is CASRARGPETQYF. In DNA, the CDR3 is TGTGCCAGCAGAGCCCGGGGGCCGGAGACCCAGTACTTC.

The rearrangement joins TRBV6-1 to TRBJ2-4, with D hard to call. This CDR3 has 14 residues. The V and J ends lost 8 bases and 1 base respectively, with 12 bases between them. Germline assignment: CDR1 MNHNS and CDR2 SASEGT. CDR3 in DNA: TGTGCCAGCCAGGACCCGGAGGCCAAAAACATTCAGTACTTC. Translating it yields CASQDPEAKNIQYF.

Within the sample, this clonotype is medium-sized (0.01 to 0.1%). The chain couples TRBV11-2 to TRBJ1-6, with D uncertain. This CDR3 contains 14 residues. From germline, CDR1 is SGHAT and CDR2 FQNNGV. The germline V and J ends were trimmed by 8 bases and 4 bases, with 12 bases remaining between them. The CDR3 region has the DNA TGTGCCAGCCGCCCCCGGTCGTATAATTCACCCCTCCACTTT. Amino acid sequence: CASRPRSYNSPLHF.

The chain joins TRBV12-3 or TRBV12-4 to TRBJ1-2; TRBD1 matches at 8 bases. V gave up 6 bases and J gave up 8 bases; unmatched junction bases: 11. The CDR3 runs to 14 residues. The CDR3 protein is CASSPGQGLSGYTF. CDR3 bases: TGTGCCAGCAGCCCCGGACAGGGCCTCTCCGGCTACACCTTC.

The chain is built from TRBV27 and TRBJ2-1; 8 nucleotides agree with TRBD1. With V trimmed by 6 bases and J by 13 bases, 11 bases remained unmatched. The CDR3 runs to 13 residues. Germline CDR1 is MNHEY and CDR2 is SMNVEV (reference sequence). The DNA of the CDR3 is TGTGCCAGCAGGCTAATAACAGGGGGTCGCCAGTTCTTC. Protein sequence: CASRLITGGRQFF.

The rearrangement links TRBV27 to TRBJ1-1, with unresolved D. V dropped 6 bases and J dropped 1 base, with 15 bases sitting between them. The CDR3 has 15 residues. In germline, CDR1 is MNHEY, CDR2 SMNVEV (reference sequence). CDR3 nucleotide sequence: TGTGCCAGCAGCCGTACGGACGTAACGAACACTGAAGCTTTCTTT. Protein sequence: CASSRTDVTNTEAFF.

This chain joins TRBV19 and TRBJ1-2, with D unclear. Germline V gene sequence: CDR1 LNHDA, CDR2 SQIVND (reference sequence). Between the trimmed V and J ends, which lost 5 bases and 5 bases, there was a span of 15 bases. There are 14 residues in the CDR3. The CDR3 DNA reads as TGTGCCAGTAGTTTGGCGGACGGTATTTATGGCTACACCTTC. Amino acid sequence: CASSLADGIYGYTF.

V gene TRBV20-1 combines with J gene TRBJ2-7; 10 bases fit TRBD2. With V trimmed by 0 bases and J by 3 bases, 5 bases remained unmatched. This CDR3 is 15 amino acids long. Germline V lookup: CDR1 DFQATT, CDR2 SNEGSKA (reference sequence). The CDR3 sequence is CSARDQASGSYEQYF. In DNA form, the CDR3 reads TGCAGTGCTAGAGATCAGGCTAGCGGGAGCTACGAGCAGTACTTC.

The chain employs TRBV28 and TRBJ1-2; the D is unclear. Trimming stripped 5 bases from V and 8 bases from J, with 21 bases between. Germline CDR1 reads MDHEN; CDR2 reads SYDVKM. This CDR3 contains 15 residues. DNA for the CDR3: TGTGCCAGCAGTCGAATCCCGGTTTCAAATCGCGGCTACACCTTC. Encoded protein: CASSRIPVSNRGYTF.

V gene TRBV6-1 combines with J gene TRBJ1-3, with unresolved D. Germline V gene data show CDR1 as MNHNS and CDR2 as SASEGT. The V and J ends lost 7 bases and 8 bases respectively, with 18 bases between them. This CDR3 is built from 14 residues. In DNA form, the CDR3 reads TGTGCCAGCATCAAACGAGAGGGAGAACACACCATATATTTT. This codes for CASIKREGEHTIYF.

The chain carries TRBV7-2 and TRBJ2-3; 10 bases line up with TRBD2. The CDR3 has 16 residues. J lost 2 bases, V lost 3 bases, and 5 bases had no gene match. Germline V gene data show CDR1 as SGHTA and CDR2 as FQGNSA. CDR3 amino acids: CASSLSLAGITDTQYF. Here the CDR3 DNA reads TGTGCCAGCAGCTTGTCACTAGCGGGAATCACAGATACGCAGTATTTT.

The table lists this clonotype with a few counts. CDR3 in amino acids: CATSDFGGGLAGRQTQYF. The CDR3 DNA is TGTGCCACCAGTGATTTCGGCGGAGGGCTAGCGGGAAGACAGACCCAGTACTTC. The chain carries TRBV24-1 and TRBJ2-5; 9 bases are a match to TRBD2. V was pared by 1 base and J by 6 bases, with 14 bases of the junction left unmatched. In germline, CDR1 is KGHDR, CDR2 SFDVKD. CDR3 size: 18 residues.

The V call is TRBV7-2, the J call TRBJ2-5; 15 bases map to TRBD2. The CDR3 spans 17 residues. J lost 1 base, V lost 5 bases, and 5 bases had no gene match. The germline V gene has CDR1 SGHTA and CDR2 FQGNSA. The CDR3 DNA is TGTGCCAGCAGCCTGCGGACTAGCGGGAGGGCCCAAGAGACCCAGTACTTC. Its protein product is CASSLRTSGRAQETQYF.

The chain uses TRBV6-1 and TRBJ2-7; the D gene is possibly TRBD2 (6 bases). This CDR3 has 13 amino acids. V lost 7 bases to trimming and J lost 5 bases, with 15 bases between them. Germline values: CDR1 MNHNS, CDR2 SASEGT. The CDR3 nucleotides are TGTGCCAGCACTCAGGGAGGAGGAGACGAGCAGTACTTC. Its translation: CASTQGGGDEQYF.